What follows are 29 T cell receptor beta chains derived from one specimen sequenced in a study of shared T cell receptors in the human thymus (dated by TCRdb to the early 2020s). The method was the immunoSEQ multiplex PCR assay. In its TCRdb copy, this immuneACCESS table keeps in-frame sequences only and misses some clones. Where compared with another copy, unresolved V genes explain less than half of these, and the others have no known cause. This sample holds approximately 580,000 clones; about 80% were observed only once. The biggest ten clones account for more than 0.01% of the sample. This same sample was also taken into another study, of human thymus T cells.

Sequenced sample: thymocytes. Source of these receptors: a boy younger than two with a congenital heart defect. Donor details come from another sample of the same person, matched by shared clones.

V is TRBV14 and J is TRBJ1-1; D is unresolved. Germline CDR1 SGHDN, CDR2 FVKESK. Trimming took off 4 bases at V and 5 bases at J, with 14 bases between the two ends. This CDR3 has 14 amino acids. CDR3 loop: CASSPPRGMTEAFF. As DNA, the CDR3 is TGTGCCAGCAGCCCGCCTCGAGGGATGACTGAAGCTTTCTTT.

The chain joins TRBV15 to TRBJ1-1; perhaps TRBD1 as D (6 bases). V was pared by 0 bases and J by 5 bases, with 13 bases between. There are 15 residues in the CDR3. CDR1 LNHNV and CDR2 YYDKDF come from the germline V gene (reference sequence). The CDR3 DNA follows: TGTGCCACCAGCAGAGATGGGGGGGCAGGGACTGAAGCTTTCTTT. Translated, it gives CATSRDGGAGTEAFF.

The gene calls are TRBV7-3 and TRBJ1-2; 12 bases align to TRBD1. Germline assignment: CDR1 SGHTA and CDR2 FQGTGA. This CDR3 is 16 amino acids long. V shed 1 base and J 8 bases; nucleotides not matched to a gene: 8. The CDR3 DNA reads TGTGCCAGCAGCTTAAACGGGGACAGGGGGCAGCGGGGCTACACCTTC. Translation: CASSLNGDRGQRGYTF.

V is TRBV14 and J is TRBJ2-7; 10 bases are shared with TRBD2. Germline V CDR1 and CDR2: SGHDN, FVKESK. CDR3 size: 16 residues. V was clipped by 3 bases and J by 2 bases; unmatched bases: 7. The CDR3 here is CASSHPLAGGTYEQYF. CDR3 DNA sequence: TGTGCCAGCAGCCACCCTTTAGCGGGAGGAACCTACGAGCAGTACTTC.

The V gene is TRBV27, the J gene TRBJ2-7; D may be TRBD1 (7 bases). The length of the CDR3 is 16 residues. Germline CDR1 MNHEY, CDR2 SMNVEV (reference sequence). V lost 0 bases and J 1 base, leaving 13 bases between the germline ends. CDR3 loop: CASSLSVQGGSYEQYF. The CDR3, as DNA: TGTGCCAGCAGTTTATCGGTGCAGGGGGGATCCTACGAGCAGTACTTC.

V usage is TRBV30 and J usage is TRBJ1-5; 8 nucleotides line up with TRBD1. Germline assignment: CDR1 GTSNPN and CDR2 SVGIG (reference sequence). Trimming took 0 bases from V and 0 from J; bases not matched to a gene: 22. CDR3 length: 22 amino acids. DNA for the CDR3: TGTGCCTGGAGTGTAAGTTTAGGCCAGGGGGCTTCCACTCCTCATAGCAATCAGCCCCAGCATTTT. Protein sequence: CAWSVSLGQGASTPHSNQPQHF.

The V gene is TRBV5-4, the J gene TRBJ1-5, with D perhaps matching TRBD1 (5 bases). The V end lost 4 bases, the J end lost 7 bases, and 9 bases lay between the germline ends. The germline CDR1 and CDR2 sequences are SGHNT and YYREEE (reference sequence). The CDR3 is 12 amino acids. In DNA form, the CDR3 reads TGTGCCAGCAGCGCGCAGGGCCAGCCCCAGCATTTT. The encoded protein is CASSAQGQPQHF.

This clone has just a few counts. This sequence joins TRBV6-5 and TRBJ2-7, with D tentatively TRBD2 (6 bases). With 5 bases removed from V and 7 bases from J, the gap between germline ends came to 12 bases. Germline V gene lookup returns CDR1 MNHEY and CDR2 SVGAGI. CDR3 length: 12 residues. CDR3 DNA: TGTGCCAGCAGTGGGAGGTGGGAGGAGCAGTACTTC. Translating it yields CASSGRWEEQYF.

The V call is TRBV19, the J call TRBJ1-1; 7 nucleotides align to TRBD1. Germline-derived CDR1 and CDR2 are LNHDA and SQIVND (reference sequence). This CDR3 has 15 amino acids. V was clipped by 8 bases and J by 3 bases; unmatched bases: 12. The CDR3 bases are TGTGCCAGTTTACGGACAGGTGGGTGGGACACTGAAGCTTTCTTT. Translated, it gives CASLRTGGWDTEAFF.

The sample holds a few counts of this clone. The chain is built from TRBV7-9 and TRBJ1-4; TRBD1 matches at 8 bases. The CDR3 runs to 14 residues. CDR1 and CDR2 (germline): SEHNR, FQNEAQ (reference sequence). The J segment lost 8 bases and the V segment lost 5 bases, leaving 7 bases of the junction unmatched. CDR3 region: CASSPDRGGEKLFF. Written as DNA, the CDR3 is TGTGCCAGCAGCCCCGACAGGGGAGGGGAAAAACTGTTTTTT.

The chain recombines TRBV11-2 with TRBJ2-1; 12 bases are shared with TRBD2. Germline V gives CDR1 SGHAT, CDR2 FQNNGV. The V gene end was trimmed by 3 bases and the J gene end by 9 bases; junction bases not matched to a gene: 6. The length of the CDR3 is 15 residues. The CDR3 nucleotides are TGTGCCAGCAGCTTCGGACTAGCGGGACCGGCTGAGCAGTTCTTC. This gives the protein CASSFGLAGPAEQFF.

The V call is TRBV5-6, the J call TRBJ2-1; TRBD2 matches 9 bases. Germline V gene sequence: CDR1 SGHDT, CDR2 YYEEEE. V lost 4 bases to trimming and J lost 4 bases; unmatched junction nucleotides: 6. The CDR3 contains 15 residues. The CDR3 region is CASSQGTSLYNEQFF. CDR3 bases: TGTGCCAGCAGCCAAGGGACTAGCTTGTACAATGAGCAGTTCTTC.

V and J are TRBV4-2 and TRBJ2-7; 7 bases map to TRBD2. V was clipped by 1 base and J by 1 base; unmatched bases: 7. This CDR3 has 16 amino acids. Germline loops: CDR1 LGHNA, CDR2 YNFKEQ. Here the CDR3 reads CASSQGISGLSYEQYF. The CDR3 bases are TGTGCCAGCAGCCAAGGGATTAGCGGGCTTTCCTACGAGCAGTACTTC.

Details on this clone: One end of the junction does not line up with germline, which may come from a read error. The chain carries TRBV5-1 and TRBJ2-6; 7 nucleotides align to TRBD1. The CDR3 is made up of 15 amino acids. CDR1 and CDR2 from the germline V gene are SGHRS and YFSETQ. The CDR3 region is CASGLQGSGANVLTF. The CDR3 DNA follows: TGCGCCAGCGGCTTACAGGGGTCTGGGGCCAACGTCCTGACTTTC.

The gene calls are TRBV7-9 and TRBJ1-2, with D possibly matching TRBD1 (6 bases). The V end was cut by 4 bases, the J end by 5 bases, with 23 bases between. Germline V gene lookup returns CDR1 SEHNR and CDR2 FQNEAQ (reference sequence). There are 17 residues in the CDR3. The chain's CDR3 is CASSSTPGQHLVYGYTF. The CDR3, as DNA: TGTGCCAGCAGCTCCACTCCAGGACAGCATTTAGTTTATGGCTACACCTTC.

The chain links TRBV11-2 to TRBJ2-5; 8 bases match TRBD2. This CDR3 region has 16 residues. Trimming took 5 bases from V and 4 from J; bases not matched to a gene: 12. Germline loops: CDR1 SGHAT, CDR2 FQNNGV. In DNA, the CDR3 is TGTGCCAGCAGCCCCCCAACCGGGAGGGCTAGAGAGACCCAGTACTTC. It specifies CASSPPTGRARETQYF.

The rearrangement uses TRBV7-2 and TRBJ1-5; 7 bases align to TRBD1. Germline-derived CDR1 and CDR2 are SGHTA and FQGNSA. The CDR3 consists of 16 residues. J gave up 4 bases and V 5 bases, and 11 bases lay outside the gene matches. The CDR3 region is CASSPSRDRGNQPQHF. The CDR3 nucleotides are TGTGCCAGCAGCCCTAGCCGGGACAGAGGGAATCAGCCCCAGCATTTT.

The chain uses TRBV6-1 and TRBJ1-2; maybe TRBD1 (6 bases). CDR3 size: 15 residues. Germline V lookup: CDR1 MNHNS, CDR2 SASEGT. V shed 2 bases and J shed 4 bases, with 14 bases lying between them. The CDR3 DNA is TGTGCCAGCAGTGAAACCCGGCGGGGGGCCTATGGCTACACCTTC. Translation: CASSETRRGAYGYTF.

The J gene is TRBJ2-1, the V gene TRBV28, with 9 bases lining up with TRBD2. Germline CDR1 MDHEN, CDR2 SYDVKM. The CDR3 is 13 amino acids. V gave up 4 bases and J gave up 5 bases; unmatched junction bases: 0. The DNA of the CDR3 is TGTGCCAGCAGTTCTAGCGGGAACAATGAGCAGTTCTTC. This encodes CASSSSGNNEQFF.

The rearrangement links TRBV19 to TRBJ2-3; 8 nucleotides agree with TRBD2. The CDR3 length is 21 residues. With 3 bases clipped from V and 7 bases from J, the junction kept 27 bases outside the gene matches. CDR1 and CDR2 (germline): LNHDA, SQIVND (reference sequence). The CDR3 loop is CASSIISGGRVAGYPAYTQYF. The CDR3 DNA follows: TGTGCCAGTAGTATTATATCCGGGGGGCGAGTAGCGGGATACCCGGCATATACGCAGTATTTT.

In this sample, this clone turned up once. This rearrangement joins TRBV11-2 to TRBJ2-3, with TRBD2 as a possible D gene (5 bases). Deletions cut 5 bases from V and 2 bases from J, with 20 bases between. From germline, CDR1 is SGHAT and CDR2 FQNNGV. The CDR3 covers 17 residues. The CDR3 is CASSIPGWRVDTDTQYF. As DNA, the CDR3 is TGTGCCAGCAGCATCCCCGGTTGGCGGGTTGACACAGATACGCAGTATTTT.

This clone turned up a few times. This chain uses TRBV4-3 with TRBJ1-2; TRBD1 might be the D (5 bases). CDR1 is LGHNA and CDR2 is YSLEER in the germline V gene. This CDR3 region has 18 residues. Trimming pared 0 bases from V and 4 bases from J, leaving 21 bases between. The CDR3 spells CASSQDGGLITGVYGYTF. The CDR3 DNA reads TGCGCCAGCAGCCAAGATGGGGGACTCATAACTGGGGTCTATGGCTACACCTTC.

The J gene is TRBJ2-7, the V gene TRBV7-2; TRBD2 agrees at 14 bases. CDR1 is SGHTA and CDR2 is FQGNSA in the germline V gene. The CDR3 covers 18 residues. With 5 bases clipped from V and 4 bases from J, the junction kept 13 bases outside the gene matches. In DNA, the CDR3 is TGTGCCAGCAGCGACCGCGGGACTAGCGGGAGAAGTGGGTACGAGCAGTACTTC. This gives the protein CASSDRGTSGRSGYEQYF.

This clone has only a few counts. This chain uses TRBV4-2 with TRBJ1-5; a possible D gene is TRBD1 (5 bases). V shed 0 bases and J shed 7 bases, with 16 bases lying between them. This CDR3 region has 16 residues. Per the germline V gene, CDR1 is LGHNA and CDR2 is YNFKEQ. The CDR3 region has the DNA TGTGCCAGCAGCCAAGATACTGGGACTCCTTCCCAGCCCCAGCATTTT. As protein: CASSQDTGTPSQPQHF.

V gene TRBV28 combines with J gene TRBJ1-5, with D unclear. Germline assignment: CDR1 MDHEN and CDR2 SYDVKM. V dropped 5 bases and J dropped 4 bases, with 3 bases sitting between them. The CDR3 spans 11 residues. The CDR3 is CASSPNQPQHF. The CDR3 coding sequence is TGTGCCAGCAGTCCAAATCAGCCCCAGCATTTT.

V and J are TRBV4-1 and TRBJ2-1; the match to TRBD2 covers 8 bases. V lost 1 base to trimming and J lost 8 bases; unmatched junction nucleotides: 13. The CDR3 has 17 residues. The germline V gene encodes CDR1 MGHRA and CDR2 YSYEKL. The CDR3 nucleotides are TGCGCCAGCAGCCAAGGGCGCGGACTAGCCCCTACGGATGAGCAGTTCTTC. It specifies CASSQGRGLAPTDEQFF.

The J gene is TRBJ1-4, the V gene TRBV4-2; 9 positions agree with TRBD1. After removal of 3 bases from V and 7 bases from J, the junction contained 6 bases not matched to a gene. CDR1 and CDR2 from the germline V gene are LGHNA and YNFKEQ. The CDR3 totals 15 residues. The chain's CDR3 is CASSHPGTGCEKLFF. Here the CDR3 DNA reads TGTGCCAGCAGCCACCCCGGGACAGGGTGTGAAAAACTGTTTTTT.

This clone appeared a single time. The V call is TRBV11-2, the J call TRBJ2-7, with D perhaps matching TRBD1 (5 bases). The CDR3 covers 13 residues. V was clipped by 8 bases and J by 6 bases, with 17 bases between them. Germline-derived CDR1 and CDR2 are SGHAT and FQNNGV. The CDR3 DNA sequence: TGTGCCAGCGCTTACAGGTCCATGCGCGAGCAGTACTTC. Translation: CASAYRSMREQYF.

In its sample, this clone was seen a few times. J is TRBJ1-2 and V is TRBV4-3; D is uncertain. The CDR3 runs to 20 residues. V dropped 3 bases and J dropped 5 bases, with 31 bases sitting between them. Germline V gene sequence: CDR1 LGHNA, CDR2 YSLEER. Here the CDR3 reads CASSHSYPTRETDGRYGYTF. CDR3 nucleotides: TGCGCCAGCAGCCATTCTTACCCAACTAGGGAGACGGATGGTCGTTATGGCTACACCTTC.